This T cell receptor beta chain was documented in a study of T cell changes during pregnancy in multiple sclerosis. Sequenced by immunoSEQ multiplex PCR; TCRdb stores in-frame clones only, minus some. The sample carries about 66,000 clones, roughly 90% recorded once. The input for sequencing was CD8+ T cells from peripheral blood mononuclear cells, taken before pregnancy. This clonotype originated in a female donor with multiple sclerosis, enrolled in a pregnancy study.

CDR3 protein: CATSVGTSSYNEQFF. In DNA form, the CDR3 reads TGTGCCACCAGCGTAGGGACTTCGTCCTACAATGAGCAGTTCTTC. The chain links TRBV15 to TRBJ2-1; the D gene is possibly TRBD2 (6 bases). In germline, CDR1 is LNHNV, CDR2 YYDKDF (reference sequence). The V gene lost 5 bases and the J gene lost 1 base, with 12 bases spanning the gap. This CDR3 has 15 residues.